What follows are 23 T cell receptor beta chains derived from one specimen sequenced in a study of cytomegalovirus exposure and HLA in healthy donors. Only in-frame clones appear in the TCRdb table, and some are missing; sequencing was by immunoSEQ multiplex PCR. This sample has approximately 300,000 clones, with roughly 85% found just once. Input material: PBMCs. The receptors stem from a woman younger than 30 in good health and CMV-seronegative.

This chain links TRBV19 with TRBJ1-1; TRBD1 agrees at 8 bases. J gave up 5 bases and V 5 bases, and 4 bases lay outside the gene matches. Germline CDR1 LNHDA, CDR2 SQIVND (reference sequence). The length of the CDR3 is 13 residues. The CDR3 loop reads CASSAQGATEAFF. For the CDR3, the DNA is TGTGCCAGTAGTGCTCAGGGGGCGACTGAAGCTTTCTTT.

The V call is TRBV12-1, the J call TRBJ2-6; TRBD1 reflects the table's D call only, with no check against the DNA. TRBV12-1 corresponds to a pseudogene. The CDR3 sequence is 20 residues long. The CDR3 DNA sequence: TGTGCCAGCAGCAACAAGACAGATCATCCGACCTCCTCTGGGGCCAACGTCCTGACTTTC. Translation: CASSNKTDHPTSSGANVLTF.

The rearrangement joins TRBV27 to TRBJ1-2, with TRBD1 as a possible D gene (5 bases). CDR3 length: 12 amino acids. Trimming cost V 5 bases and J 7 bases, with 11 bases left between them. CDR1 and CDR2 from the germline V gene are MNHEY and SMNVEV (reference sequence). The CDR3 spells CASSPQGTGYTF. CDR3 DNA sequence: TGTGCCAGCAGTCCCCAGGGTACTGGCTACACCTTC.

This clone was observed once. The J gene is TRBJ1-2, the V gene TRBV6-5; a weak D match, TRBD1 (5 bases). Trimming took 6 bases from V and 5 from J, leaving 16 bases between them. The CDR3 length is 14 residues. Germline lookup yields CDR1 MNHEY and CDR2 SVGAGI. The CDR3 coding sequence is TGTGCCAGCAGCCCTCGGGGGAAGATGTATGGCTACACCTTC. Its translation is CASSPRGKMYGYTF.

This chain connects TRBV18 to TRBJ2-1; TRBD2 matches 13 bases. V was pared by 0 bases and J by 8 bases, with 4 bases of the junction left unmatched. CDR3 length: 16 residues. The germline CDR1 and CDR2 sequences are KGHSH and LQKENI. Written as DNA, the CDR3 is TGTGCCAGCTCACCACCTGGACTAGCGGGAGTCCATGAGCAGTTCTTC. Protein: CASSPPGLAGVHEQFF.

The CDR3 spells CASSLAGGAQGYTF. The CDR3 coding sequence is TGCGCCAGCAGCTTGGCCGGCGGGGCTCAGGGCTACACCTTC. The rearrangement links TRBV5-1 to TRBJ1-2, with D possibly matching TRBD1 (5 bases). The CDR3 loop spans 14 amino acids. With 0 bases removed from V and 8 bases from J, the gap between germline ends came to 14 bases. In germline, CDR1 is SGHRS, CDR2 YFSETQ.

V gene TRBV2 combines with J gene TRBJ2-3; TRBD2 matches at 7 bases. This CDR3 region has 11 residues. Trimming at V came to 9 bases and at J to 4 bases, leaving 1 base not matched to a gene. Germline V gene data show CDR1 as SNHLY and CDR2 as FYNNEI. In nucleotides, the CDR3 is TGTGCCAGTCGGGAGGCAGATACGCAGTATTTT. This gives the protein CASREADTQYF.

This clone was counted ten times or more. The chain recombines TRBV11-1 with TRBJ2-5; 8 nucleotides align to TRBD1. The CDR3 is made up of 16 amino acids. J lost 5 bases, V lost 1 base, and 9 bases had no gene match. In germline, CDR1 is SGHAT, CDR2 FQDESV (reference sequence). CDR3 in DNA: TGTGCCAGCAGCTTAGAGAGGACAGGGATAGGCGAGACCCAGTACTTC. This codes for CASSLERTGIGETQYF.

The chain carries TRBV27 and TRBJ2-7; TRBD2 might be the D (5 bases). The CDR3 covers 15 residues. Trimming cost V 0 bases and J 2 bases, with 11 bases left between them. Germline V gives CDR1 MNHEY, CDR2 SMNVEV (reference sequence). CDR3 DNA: TGTGCCAGCAGTTTATCCCCCACCGGGACCTACGAGCAGTACTTC. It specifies CASSLSPTGTYEQYF.

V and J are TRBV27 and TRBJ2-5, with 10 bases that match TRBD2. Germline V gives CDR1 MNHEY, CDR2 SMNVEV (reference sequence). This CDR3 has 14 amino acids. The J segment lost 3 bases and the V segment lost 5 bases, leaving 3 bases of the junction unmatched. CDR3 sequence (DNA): TGTGCCAGCAGTAAGCTAGCGGGAGAAGAGACCCAGTACTTC. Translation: CASSKLAGEETQYF.

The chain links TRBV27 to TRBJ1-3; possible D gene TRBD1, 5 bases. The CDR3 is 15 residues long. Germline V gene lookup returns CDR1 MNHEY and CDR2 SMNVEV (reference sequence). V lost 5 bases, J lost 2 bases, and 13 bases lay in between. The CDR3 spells CASSPDTGAGNTIYF. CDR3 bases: TGTGCCAGCAGTCCCGATACAGGCGCTGGAAACACCATATATTTT.

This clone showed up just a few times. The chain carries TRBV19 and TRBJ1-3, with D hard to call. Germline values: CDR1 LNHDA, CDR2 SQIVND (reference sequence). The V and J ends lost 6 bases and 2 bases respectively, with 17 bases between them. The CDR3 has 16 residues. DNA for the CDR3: TGTGCCAGTAGCCGAGCGGGTATGCGAGCTGGAAACACCATATATTTT. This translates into CASSRAGMRAGNTIYF.

CDR3 region: CASSLAGGVSNQPQHF. The DNA of the CDR3 is TGTGCCAGCAGCTTAGCAGGCGGGGTGAGCAATCAGCCCCAGCATTTT. The chain links TRBV7-9 to TRBJ1-5; no definite D call. Trimming removed 0 bases at V and 1 base at J, with 10 bases between. The V gene's germline CDR1 is SEHNR and CDR2 FQNEAQ (reference sequence). This CDR3 is built from 16 residues.

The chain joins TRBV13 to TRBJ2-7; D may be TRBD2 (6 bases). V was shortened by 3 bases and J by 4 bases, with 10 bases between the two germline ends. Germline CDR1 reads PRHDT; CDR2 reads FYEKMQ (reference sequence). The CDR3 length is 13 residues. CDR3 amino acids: CASSFSRGYEQYF. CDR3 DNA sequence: TGTGCCAGCAGCTTTAGTCGGGGGTACGAGCAGTACTTC.

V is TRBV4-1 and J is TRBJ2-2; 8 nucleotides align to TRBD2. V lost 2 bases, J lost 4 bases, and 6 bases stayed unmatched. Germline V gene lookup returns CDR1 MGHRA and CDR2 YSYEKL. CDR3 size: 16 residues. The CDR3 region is CASSQSRTSRTGELFF. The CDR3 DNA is TGCGCCAGCAGCCAATCGCGGACTAGCCGCACCGGGGAGCTGTTTTTT.

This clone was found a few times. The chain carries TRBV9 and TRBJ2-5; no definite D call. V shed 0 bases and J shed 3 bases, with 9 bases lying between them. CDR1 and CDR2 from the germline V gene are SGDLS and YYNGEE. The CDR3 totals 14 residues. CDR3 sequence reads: CASSVAELEETQYF. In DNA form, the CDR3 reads TGTGCCAGCAGCGTAGCGGAGTTGGAAGAGACCCAGTACTTC.

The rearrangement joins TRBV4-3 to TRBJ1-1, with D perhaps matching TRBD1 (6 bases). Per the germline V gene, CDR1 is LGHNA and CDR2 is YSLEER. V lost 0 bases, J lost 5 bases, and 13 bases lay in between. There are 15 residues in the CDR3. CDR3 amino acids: CASSQDEQGGTEAFF. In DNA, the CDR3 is TGCGCCAGCAGCCAAGACGAACAGGGTGGAACTGAAGCTTTCTTT.

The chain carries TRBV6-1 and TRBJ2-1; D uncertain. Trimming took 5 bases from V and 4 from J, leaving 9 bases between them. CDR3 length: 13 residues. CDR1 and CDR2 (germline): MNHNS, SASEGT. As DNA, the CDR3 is TGTGCCAGCAGTACAAGAAGTTACAATGAGCAGTTCTTC. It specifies CASSTRSYNEQFF.

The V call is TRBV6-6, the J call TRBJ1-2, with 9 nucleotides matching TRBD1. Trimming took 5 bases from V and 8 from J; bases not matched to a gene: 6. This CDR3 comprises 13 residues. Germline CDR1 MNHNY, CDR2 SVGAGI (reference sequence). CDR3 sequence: CASSQQGAGGYTF. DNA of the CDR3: TGTGCCAGCAGTCAACAGGGGGCAGGCGGCTACACCTTC.

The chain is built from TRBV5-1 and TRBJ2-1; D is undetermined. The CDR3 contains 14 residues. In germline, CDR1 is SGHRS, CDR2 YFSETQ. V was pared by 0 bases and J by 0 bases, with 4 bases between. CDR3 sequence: CASSLAVSYNEQFF. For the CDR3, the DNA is TGCGCCAGCAGCTTGGCCGTCTCCTACAATGAGCAGTTCTTC. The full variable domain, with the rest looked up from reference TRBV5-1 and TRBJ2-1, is KAGVTQTPRYLIKTRGQQVTLSCSPISGHRSVSWYQQTPGQGLQFLFEYFSETQRNKGNFPGRFSGRQFSNSRSEMNVSTLELGDSALYLCASSLAVSYNEQFFGPGTRLTVL.

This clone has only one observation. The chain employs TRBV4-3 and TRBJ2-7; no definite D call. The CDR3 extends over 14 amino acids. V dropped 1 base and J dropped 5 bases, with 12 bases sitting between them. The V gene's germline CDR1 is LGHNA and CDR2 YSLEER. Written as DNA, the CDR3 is TGCGCCAGCAGCCAAGTTATAGCTTCCAACGAGCAGTACTTC. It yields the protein CASSQVIASNEQYF.

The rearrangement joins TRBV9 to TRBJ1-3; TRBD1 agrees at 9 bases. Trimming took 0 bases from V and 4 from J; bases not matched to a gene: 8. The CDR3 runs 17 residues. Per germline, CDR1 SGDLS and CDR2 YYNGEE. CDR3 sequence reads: CASSVDTQGAGGNTIYF. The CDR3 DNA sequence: TGTGCCAGCAGCGTAGACACACAGGGGGCGGGCGGAAACACCATATATTTT.

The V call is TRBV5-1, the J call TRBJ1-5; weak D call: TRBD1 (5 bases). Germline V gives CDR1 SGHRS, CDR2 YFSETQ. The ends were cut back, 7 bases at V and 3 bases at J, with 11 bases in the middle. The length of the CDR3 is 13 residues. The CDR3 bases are TGCGCCAGCTCGGGGGGGAACAATCAGCCCCAGCATTTT. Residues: CASSGGNNQPQHF.